This T cell receptor beta chain emerged from a study of monozygotic twins with inflammatory bowel disease. Investigators pulled total RNA out of whole blood and did not sort T cells. Details on this clonotype: The antigen remains unidentified.

Study-level findings and limits: T cell subtypes that differed could not be told apart.

The unique tags termed UMIs, each holding a 6-nucleotide sample barcode, were added by means of template switching. TCRdb re-called the 5' RACE reads; one entry per CDR3 protein, DNA not given. The sample yields 170,000 or so distinct CDR3 sequences, of which the top ten take up about 8%. The germline gives CDR1 MNHEY, CDR2 SMNVEV (reference sequence). This CDR3 comprises 14 residues. V and J are TRBV27 and TRBJ1-1; absent DNA, TCRdb's TRBD1 call cannot be checked. Source material: blood. The clonotype was recovered from a human donor with ulcerative colitis or Crohn's disease, or a healthy co-twin of an affected twin (not recorded which). CDR3 sequence reads: CASRRPGVNTEAFF.